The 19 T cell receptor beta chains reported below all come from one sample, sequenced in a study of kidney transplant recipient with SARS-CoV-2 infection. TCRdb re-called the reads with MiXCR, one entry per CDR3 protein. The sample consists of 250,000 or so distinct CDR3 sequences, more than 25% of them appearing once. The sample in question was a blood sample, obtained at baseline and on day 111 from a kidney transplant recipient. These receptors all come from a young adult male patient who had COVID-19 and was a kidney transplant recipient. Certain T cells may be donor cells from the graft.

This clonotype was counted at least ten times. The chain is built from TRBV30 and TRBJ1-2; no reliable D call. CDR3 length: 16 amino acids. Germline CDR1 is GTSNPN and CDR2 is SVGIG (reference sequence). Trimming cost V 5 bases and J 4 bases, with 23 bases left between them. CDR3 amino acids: CAWVYQRYRKTYGYTF. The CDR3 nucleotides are TGTGCCTGGGTATATCAGCGTTATAGAAAGACCTATGGCTACACCTTC.

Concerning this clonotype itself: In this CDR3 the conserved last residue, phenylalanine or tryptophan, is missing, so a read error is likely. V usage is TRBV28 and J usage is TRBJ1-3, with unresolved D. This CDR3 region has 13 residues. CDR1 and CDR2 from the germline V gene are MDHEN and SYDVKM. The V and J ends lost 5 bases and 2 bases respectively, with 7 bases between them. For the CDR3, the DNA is TGTGCCAGCAGTCTCGTAACTGGAAACACCATATATTAT. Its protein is CASSLVTGNTIYY.

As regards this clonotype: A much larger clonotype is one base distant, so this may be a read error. CDR3: CSVGLTESYTF. DNA for the CDR3: TGCAGCGTTGGGCTTACCGAGAGCTACACCTTC. The chain employs TRBV29-1 and TRBJ1-2, with D uncertain. V was clipped by 4 bases and J by 9 bases, with 12 bases between them. In germline, CDR1 is SQVTM, CDR2 ANQGSEA. The CDR3 sequence is 11 residues long.

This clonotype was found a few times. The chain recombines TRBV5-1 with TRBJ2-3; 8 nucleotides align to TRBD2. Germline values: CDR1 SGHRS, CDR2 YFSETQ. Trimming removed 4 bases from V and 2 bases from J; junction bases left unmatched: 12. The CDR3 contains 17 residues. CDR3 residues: CASSRRGGTDNTDTQYF. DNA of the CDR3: TGCGCCAGCAGCCGTCGGGGGGGTACGGATAACACAGATACGCAGTATTTT.

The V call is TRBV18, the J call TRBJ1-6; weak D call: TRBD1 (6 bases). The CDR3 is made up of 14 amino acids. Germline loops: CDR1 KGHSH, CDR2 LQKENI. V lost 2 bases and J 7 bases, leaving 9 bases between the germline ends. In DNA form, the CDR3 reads TGTGCCAGCTCACCAGACAGGCGCAATTCACCCCTCCACTTT. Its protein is CASSPDRRNSPLHF.

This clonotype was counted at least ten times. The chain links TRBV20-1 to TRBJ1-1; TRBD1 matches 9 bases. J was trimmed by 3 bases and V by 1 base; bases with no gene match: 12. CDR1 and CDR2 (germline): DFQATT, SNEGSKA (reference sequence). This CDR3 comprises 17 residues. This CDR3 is CSARGDRGALWDTEAFF. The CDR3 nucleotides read TGCAGTGCTAGAGGAGACAGGGGGGCTTTGTGGGACACTGAAGCTTTCTTT.

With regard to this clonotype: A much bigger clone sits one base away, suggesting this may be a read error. The CDR3 is CANSRDRADEKLFF. The CDR3 DNA is TGTGCCAACAGCAGAGATCGGGCAGATGAAAAACTGTTTTTT. This chain links TRBV15 with TRBJ1-4; D not certain. The CDR3 covers 14 residues. Looked up from germline, CDR1 is LNHNV and CDR2 is YYDKDF (reference sequence).

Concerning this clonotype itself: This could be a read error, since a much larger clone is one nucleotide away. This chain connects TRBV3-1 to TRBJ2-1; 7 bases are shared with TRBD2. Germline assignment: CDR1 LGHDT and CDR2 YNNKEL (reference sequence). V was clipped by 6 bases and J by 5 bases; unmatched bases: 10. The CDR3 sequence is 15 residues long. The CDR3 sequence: CASRPGLPEDNEQFF. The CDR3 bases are TGTGCCAGCAGGCCGGGACTACCCGAAGACAATGAGCAGTTCTTC.

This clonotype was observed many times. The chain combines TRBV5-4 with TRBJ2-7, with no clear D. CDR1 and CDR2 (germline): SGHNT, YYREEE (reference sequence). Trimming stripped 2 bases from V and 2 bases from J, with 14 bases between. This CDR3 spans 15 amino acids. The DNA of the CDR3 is TGTGCCAGCAGCTTAGGACCGCTCTTAACCTACGAGCAGTACGTC. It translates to CASSLGPLLTYEQYV.

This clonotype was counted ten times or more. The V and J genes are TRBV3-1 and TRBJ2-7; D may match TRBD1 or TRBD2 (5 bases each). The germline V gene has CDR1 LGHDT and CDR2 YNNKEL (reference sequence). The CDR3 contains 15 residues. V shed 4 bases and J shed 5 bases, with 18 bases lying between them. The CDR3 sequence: CASSRATGTRDEQYF. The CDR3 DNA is TGTGCCAGCAGCCGAGCAACCGGGACCCGGGACGAGCAGTACTTC.

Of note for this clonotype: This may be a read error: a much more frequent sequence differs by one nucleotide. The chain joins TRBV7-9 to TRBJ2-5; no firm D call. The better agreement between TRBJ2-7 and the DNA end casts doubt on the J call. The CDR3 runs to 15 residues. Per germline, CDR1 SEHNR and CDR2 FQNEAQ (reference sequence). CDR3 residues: CASSLGVRKVYEQYF. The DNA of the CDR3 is TGTGCCAGCAGCTTAGGGGTAAGAAAGGTCTACGAGCAGTACTTC.

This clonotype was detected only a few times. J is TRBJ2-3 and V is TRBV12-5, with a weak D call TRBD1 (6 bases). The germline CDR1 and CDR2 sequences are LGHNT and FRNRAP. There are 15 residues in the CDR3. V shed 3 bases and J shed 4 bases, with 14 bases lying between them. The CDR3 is CASGFQGLSADTQYF. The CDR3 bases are TGTGCTAGTGGTTTCCAGGGGCTCAGCGCAGATACGCAGTATTTT.

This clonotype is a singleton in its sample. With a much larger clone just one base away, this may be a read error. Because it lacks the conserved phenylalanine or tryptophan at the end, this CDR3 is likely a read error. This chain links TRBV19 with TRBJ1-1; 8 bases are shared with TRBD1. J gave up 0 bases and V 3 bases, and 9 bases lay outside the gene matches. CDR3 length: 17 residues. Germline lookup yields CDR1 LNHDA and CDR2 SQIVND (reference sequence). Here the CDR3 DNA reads TGTGCCAGTAGTATCCCTACAGGGGGGACGATGAACACTGAAGCTTTCCTT. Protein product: CASSIPTGGTMNTEAFL.

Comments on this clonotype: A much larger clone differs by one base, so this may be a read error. DNA for the CDR3: TGTGCCAGCAGCTTAATAACAGGTGAAAAACTGTTTTTT. This translates into CASSLITGEKLFF. The rearrangement joins TRBV7-2 to TRBJ1-4, with a tentative D call TRBD1 (5 bases). Germline values: CDR1 SGHTA, CDR2 FQGNSA. Trimming removed 2 bases at V and 7 bases at J, with 8 bases between. There are 13 residues in the CDR3.

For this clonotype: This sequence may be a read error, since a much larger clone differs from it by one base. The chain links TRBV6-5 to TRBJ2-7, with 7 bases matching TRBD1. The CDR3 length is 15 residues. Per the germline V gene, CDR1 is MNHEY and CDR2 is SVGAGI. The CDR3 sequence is CAGSGPGQSSYEQYF. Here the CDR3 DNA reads TGTGCCGGCAGTGGACCGGGACAGAGCTCCTACGAGCAGTACTTC.

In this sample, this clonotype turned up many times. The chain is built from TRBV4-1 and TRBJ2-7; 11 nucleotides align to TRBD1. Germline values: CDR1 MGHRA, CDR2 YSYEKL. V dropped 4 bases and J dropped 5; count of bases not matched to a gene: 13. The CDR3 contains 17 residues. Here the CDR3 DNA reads TGCGCCAGCAGCCTTTCCGGACAGGGGGCGCCTTTTGACGAGCAGTACTTC. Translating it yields CASSLSGQGAPFDEQYF.

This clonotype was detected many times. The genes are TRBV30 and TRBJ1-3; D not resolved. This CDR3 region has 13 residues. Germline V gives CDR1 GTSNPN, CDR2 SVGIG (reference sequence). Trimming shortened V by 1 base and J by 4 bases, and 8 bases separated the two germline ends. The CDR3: CAWSAGAGNTIYF. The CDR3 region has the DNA TGTGCCTGGAGTGCGGGAGCCGGAAACACCATATATTTT.

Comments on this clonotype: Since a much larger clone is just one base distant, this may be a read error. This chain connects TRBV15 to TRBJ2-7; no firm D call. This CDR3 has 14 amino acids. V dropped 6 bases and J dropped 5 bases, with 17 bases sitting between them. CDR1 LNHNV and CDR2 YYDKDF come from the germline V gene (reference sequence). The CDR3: CATSPGYQLDEQYF. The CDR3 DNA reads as TGTGCCACCAGTCCAGGATATCAGCTTGACGAGCAGTACTTC.

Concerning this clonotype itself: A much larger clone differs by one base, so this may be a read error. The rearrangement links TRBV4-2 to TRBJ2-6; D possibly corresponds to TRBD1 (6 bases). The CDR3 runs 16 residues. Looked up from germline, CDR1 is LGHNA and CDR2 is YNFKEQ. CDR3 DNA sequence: TGTGCCAGCAGCCAAGATCAACCTTCACAGGGCACCGTCCGGACTTTC. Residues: CASSQDQPSQGTVRTF.